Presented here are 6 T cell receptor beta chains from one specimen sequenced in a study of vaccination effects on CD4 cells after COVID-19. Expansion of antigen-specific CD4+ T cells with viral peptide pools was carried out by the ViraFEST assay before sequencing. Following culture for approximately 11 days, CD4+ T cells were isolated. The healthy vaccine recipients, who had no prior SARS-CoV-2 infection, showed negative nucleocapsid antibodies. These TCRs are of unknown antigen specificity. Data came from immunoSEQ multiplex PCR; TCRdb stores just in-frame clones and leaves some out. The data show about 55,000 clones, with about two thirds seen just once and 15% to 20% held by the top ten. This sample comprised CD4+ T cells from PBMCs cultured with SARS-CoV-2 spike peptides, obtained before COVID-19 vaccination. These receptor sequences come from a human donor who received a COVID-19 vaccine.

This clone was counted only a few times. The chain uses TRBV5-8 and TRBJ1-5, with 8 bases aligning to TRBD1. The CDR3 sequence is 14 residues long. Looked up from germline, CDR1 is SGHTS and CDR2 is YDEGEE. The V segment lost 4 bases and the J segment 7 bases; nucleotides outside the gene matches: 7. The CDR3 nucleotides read TGTGCCAGCAGCCCCAGGGGGCAAGGGCAGCCCCAGCATTTT. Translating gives CASSPRGQGQPQHF.

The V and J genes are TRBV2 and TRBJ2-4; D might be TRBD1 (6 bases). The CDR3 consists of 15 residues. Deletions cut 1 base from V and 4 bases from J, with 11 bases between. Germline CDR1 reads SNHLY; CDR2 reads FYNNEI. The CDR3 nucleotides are TGTGCCAGCAGTGAAGGTAGGACAGAAAAAAACATTCAGTACTTC. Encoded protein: CASSEGRTEKNIQYF.

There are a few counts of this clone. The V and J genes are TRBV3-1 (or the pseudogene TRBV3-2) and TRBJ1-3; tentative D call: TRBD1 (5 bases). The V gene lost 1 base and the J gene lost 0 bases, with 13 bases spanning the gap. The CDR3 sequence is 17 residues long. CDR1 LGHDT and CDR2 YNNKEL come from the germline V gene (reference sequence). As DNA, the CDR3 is TGTGCCAGCAGCCAAGTCCCAGGGATTAGCTCTGGAAACACCATATATTTT. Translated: CASSQVPGISSGNTIYF.

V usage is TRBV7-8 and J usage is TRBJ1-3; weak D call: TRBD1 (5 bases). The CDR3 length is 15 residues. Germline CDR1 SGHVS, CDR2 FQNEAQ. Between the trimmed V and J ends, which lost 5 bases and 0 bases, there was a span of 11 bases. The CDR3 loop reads CASSPTRVSGNTIYF. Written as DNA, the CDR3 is TGTGCCAGCAGCCCTACCAGGGTCTCTGGAAACACCATATATTTT.

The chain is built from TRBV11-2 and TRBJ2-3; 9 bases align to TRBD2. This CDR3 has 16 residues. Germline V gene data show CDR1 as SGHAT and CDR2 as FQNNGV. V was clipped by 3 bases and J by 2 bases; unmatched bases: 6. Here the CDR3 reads CASSFPGLAITDTQYF. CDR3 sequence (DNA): TGTGCCAGCAGCTTCCCGGGACTAGCCATCACAGATACGCAGTATTTT.

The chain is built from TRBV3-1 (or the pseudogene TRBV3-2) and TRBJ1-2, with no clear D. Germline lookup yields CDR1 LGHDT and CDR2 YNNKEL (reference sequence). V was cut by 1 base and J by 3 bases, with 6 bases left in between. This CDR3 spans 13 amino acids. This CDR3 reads CASSQGPHYGYTF. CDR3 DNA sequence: TGTGCCAGCAGCCAAGGGCCACACTATGGCTACACCTTC.